The entry that follows covers one T cell receptor (beta chain) sequence. This sample was taken from a study of cytomegalovirus exposure and HLA in healthy donors. 13 Jbeta primers and 60 Vbeta primers were used for the PCR. Repertoires were generated with immunoSEQ multiplex PCR, while TCRdb's copy carries only in-frame clones and drops some. This sample has some 150,000 clones; nearly 80% occur once, and the top ten carry more than 9.5%. This CDR3 contains 13 residues. Unmatched junction bases numbered 3, after V lost 5 bases and J lost 6 bases. Looked up from germline, CDR1 is LNHDA and CDR2 is SQIVND (reference sequence).

The origin of this receptor is a man aged 18 to 35 in good health and CMV-seropositive. The sample taken for sequencing was PBMCs. The chain has TRBV19 and TRBJ2-2, with 7 nucleotides matching TRBD1. CDR3 protein: CASSLQGSGELFF. As DNA, the CDR3 is TGTGCCAGTAGTTTACAGGGGTCCGGGGAGCTGTTTTTT.